The 27 T cell receptor beta chains below all came from one sample that was sequenced in a study of T cell clonality in common variable immunodeficiency. Assay: immunoSEQ multiplex PCR; the TCRdb copy retains only in-frame clones and omits some. This sample comprises approximately 51,000 clones, none seen once only. Sequencing was performed on peripheral blood mononuclear cells. The receptors shown here come from a person aged 18 to 75 in good health.

This clone was picked up many times. The read ends 3 residues shy of where the CDR3 ends; the end is completed using the germline J gene. The chain recombines TRBV12-3 or TRBV12-4 with TRBJ2-6, with 9 bases fitting TRBD1. The J segment lost 2 bases and the V segment lost 6 bases, leaving 8 bases of the junction unmatched. The CDR3 has 17 amino acids. The sequenced part of the CDR3 DNA is TGTGCCAGCAGCCCTCGGACAGGGGAGGCTGGGGCCAACGTC. Its protein product is CASSPRTGEAGANV. The full CDR3 reads CASSPRTGEAGANVLTF.

At least ten counts were recorded for this clone. The part of the CDR3 DNA that was read is TGCAGCGCCCTCACTAGAAGTTCCTACGAG. Translating it yields CSALTRSSYE. Given in full, the CDR3 is CSALTRSSYEQYF. This sequence joins TRBV20-1 and TRBJ2-7; D is perhaps TRBD2 (5 bases). The read halts 3 residues ahead of the CDR3 end, with the missing end drawn from the germline J gene. The CDR3 sequence is 13 residues long. Germline V gene lookup returns CDR1 DFQATT and CDR2 SNEGSKA (reference sequence).

This clone was seen ten or more times. Sequencing ends 3 residues short of the CDR3 end; the germline J gene provides the rest. This chain joins TRBV30 and TRBJ2-3; D call uncertain. The CDR3 extends over 15 amino acids. Germline CDR1 GTSNPN, CDR2 SVGIG (reference sequence). Trimming removed 3 bases from V and 1 base from J, with 14 bases in between. This CDR3 is CAWRLVSRGTDTQYF. The covered CDR3 bases are TGTGCCTGGAGACTTGTTAGTAGAGGCACAGATACG.

This clone was counted many times. The read ends 3 residues before the CDR3 terminus; that terminus is restored from the germline J gene. The chain employs TRBV19 and TRBJ2-5; a weak D match, TRBD1 (6 bases). The CDR3 sequence is 13 residues long. V lost 3 bases, J lost 5 bases, and 10 bases lay in between. The V gene's germline CDR1 is LNHDA and CDR2 SQIVND (reference sequence). The covered CDR3 bases are TGTGCCAGTAGTATCAGGGGTTGGGAGACC. Its protein product is CASSIRGWET. The CDR3, in full, reads CASSIRGWETQYF.

This clone has ten or more counts. The read is 3 residues too short to cover the CDR3 end, so that end is filled in from the germline J gene. This rearrangement joins TRBV10-1 to TRBJ2-1, with D perhaps TRBD2 (5 bases). CDR1 and CDR2 (germline): WNHNN, SYGVQD (reference sequence). This CDR3 spans 15 amino acids. The V gene lost 6 bases and the J gene lost 7 bases, with 19 bases spanning the gap. CDR3 amino acids: CASSQGLAPGNEQFF. The DNA read from the CDR3 is TGCGCCAGCAGCCAAGGATTGGCCCCGGGGAATGAG.

This clone occurred many times. Coverage ceases 3 residues before the CDR3 finishes, and the germline J gene fills in the end. V usage is TRBV5-1 and J usage is TRBJ1-4; tentatively, D is TRBD1 (5 bases). Germline V lookup: CDR1 SGHRS, CDR2 YFSETQ. This CDR3 is 15 amino acids long. The CDR3 spells CASSERAGLGSPLFF. The DNA read from the CDR3 is TGCGCCAGCAGCGAACGAGCAGGGCTGGGTTCACCA.

The table lists this clone with many counts. From the germline J gene comes the end of the CDR3, since the read stops 3 residues before it. V usage is TRBV10-3 and J usage is TRBJ2-7; perhaps TRBD2 as D (5 bases). The CDR3 runs 14 residues. Trimming removed 0 bases from V and 0 bases from J, with 6 bases in between. CDR1 and CDR2 (germline): ENHRY, SYGVKD. The CDR3 sequence is CAISESSGSYEQYF. CDR3 DNA (partial): TGTGCCATCAGTGAGTCGAGCGGCTCCTACGAG.

Many counts were recorded for this clone. The read finishes 3 residues shy of the CDR3 end, and the germline J gene is used to complete it. This chain uses TRBV7-2 with TRBJ2-5; TRBD2 agrees at 7 bases. Looked up from germline, CDR1 is SGHTA and CDR2 is FQGNSA. The CDR3 covers 13 residues. Unmatched junction bases numbered 3, after V lost 4 bases and J lost 4 bases. The DNA read from the CDR3 is TGTGCCAGCAGCTACGGACTAGTAGAGACC. This codes for CASSYGLVET. The CDR3 in its entirety is CASSYGLVETQYF.

This clone appeared many times. The read ends 3 residues early relative to the CDR3; the germline J gene fills the gap. The V and J genes are TRBV30 and TRBJ1-5; D remains ambiguous. Germline assignment: CDR1 GTSNPN and CDR2 SVGIG (reference sequence). This CDR3 spans 13 amino acids. Trimming pared 2 bases from V and 3 bases from J, leaving 8 bases between. The chain's CDR3 is CAWSLADNQPQHF. CDR3 bases read: TGTGCCTGGAGTTTGGCAGACAATCAGCCC.

The table lists this clone with many counts. The read falls 3 residues short of the CDR3 end, and the missing part is taken from the germline J gene. The chain uses TRBV30 and TRBJ2-1; the match to TRBD2 covers 8 bases. CDR1 is GTSNPN and CDR2 is SVGIG in the germline V gene (reference sequence). This CDR3 contains 16 residues. V lost 4 bases to trimming and J lost 0 bases; unmatched junction nucleotides: 8. The CDR3 here is CAWKGGGPRSYNEQFF. Partial CDR3 DNA: TGTGCCTGGAAGGGCGGGGGGCCCCGCTCCTACAATGAG.

This clone was counted many times. Read data end 3 residues before the CDR3 end; the end is taken from the germline J gene. The rearrangement uses TRBV4-1 and TRBJ2-5; weak D call: TRBD2 (6 bases). This CDR3 contains 14 residues. Germline-derived CDR1 and CDR2 are MGHRA and YSYEKL. V dropped 0 bases and J dropped 5 bases, with 10 bases sitting between them. The DNA read from the CDR3 is TGCGCCAGCAGCCAAGATGCGGGGATGGAGACC. This translates into CASSQDAGMET. The complete CDR3 protein is CASSQDAGMETQYF.

At least ten counts were recorded for this clone. The part of the CDR3 DNA that was read is TGCAGTGCTAGAGGGCAGGGGGGTGCC. As protein: CSARGQGGA. The full CDR3 protein is CSARGQGGAYTF. The J gene is TRBJ1-2, the V gene TRBV20-1; TRBD1 agrees at 7 bases. The read ends 3 residues before the CDR3 terminus; that terminus is restored from the germline J gene. This CDR3 is built from 12 residues. CDR1 is DFQATT, CDR2 SNEGSKA, per germline (reference sequence).

In the case of this clone: Read coverage stops 3 residues before the CDR3 terminus; the germline J gene supplies the remainder. The V call is TRBV7-8, the J call TRBJ2-3; perhaps D is TRBD1 or TRBD2 (6 bases each). The CDR3 spans 15 residues. Germline V gene data show CDR1 as SGHVS and CDR2 as FQNEAQ. The CDR3 DNA, read in part, is TGTGCCAGCAGCCCAGTGGAGGGGGAGCAAGAGACG. Translated, it gives CASSPVEGEQET. The entire CDR3 sequence reads CASSPVEGEQETQYF. Full variable domain (outside the CDR3, taken from reference TRBV7-8 and TRBJ2-3): GAGVSQSPRYKVAKRGQDVALRCDPISGHVSLFWYQQALGQGPEFLTYFQNEAQLDKSGLPSDRFFAERPEGSVSTLKIQRTQQEDSAVYLCASSPVEGEQETQYFGPGTRLTVL.

This clone was detected many times. With the read ending 3 residues before the CDR3 end, the germline J gene is used to fill in that end. The chain combines TRBV7-6 with TRBJ1-2, with 8 bases that match TRBD1. Germline CDR1 is SGHVS and CDR2 is FNYEAQ. Trimming at V came to 5 bases and at J to 3 bases, leaving 8 bases not matched to a gene. The CDR3 totals 15 residues. CDR3 DNA, as far as it was read: TGTGCCAGCAGCATCGGACAGGGAGGCTACTATGGC. Encoded protein: CASSIGQGGYYG. The entire CDR3 protein is CASSIGQGGYYGYTF. Filled out from reference TRBV7-6 and TRBJ1-2, the complete variable domain reads GAGVSQSPRYKVTKRGQDVALRCDPISGHVSLYWYRQALGQGPEFLTYFNYEAQQDKSGLPNDRFSAERPEGSISTLTIQRTEQRDSAMYRCASSIGQGGYYGYTFGSGTRLTVV.

This clone was observed at least ten times. The read halts 3 residues ahead of the CDR3 end, with the missing end drawn from the germline J gene. The rearrangement uses TRBV15 and TRBJ2-7; D perhaps matches TRBD1 (6 bases). The CDR3 spans 17 residues. V was trimmed by 1 base and J by 0 bases, leaving 16 bases between them. Looked up from germline, CDR1 is LNHNV and CDR2 is YYDKDF (reference sequence). The sequenced CDR3 bases are TGTGCCACCAGCAGAGGGGTCACAGGGCAAGGCTCCTACGAG. Encoded protein: CATSRGVTGQGSYE. From start to end, the CDR3 is CATSRGVTGQGSYEQYF.

In this sample, this clone turned up many times. The read gets to within 3 residues of the CDR3 end, and the germline J gene fills in the rest. The chain uses TRBV6-2 or TRBV6-3 and TRBJ2-5; TRBD1 is a possible D gene (5 bases). The V gene's germline CDR1 is MNHEY and CDR2 SVGEGT. The V end lost 6 bases, the J end lost 2 bases, and 10 bases lay between the germline ends. The CDR3 is 13 residues long. This CDR3 is CASRDTQQETQYF. CDR3 DNA (partial): TGTGCCAGCAGGGACACCCAACAAGAGACC.

This clone was found a few times. The read comes to an end 3 residues before the CDR3 does, leaving the germline J gene to fill in the end. V gene TRBV6-2 or TRBV6-3 combines with J gene TRBJ2-3, with TRBD2 matching over 8 bases. This CDR3 comprises 15 residues. Germline CDR1 reads MNHEY; CDR2 reads SVGEGT. V gave up 6 bases and J gave up 7 bases; unmatched junction bases: 12. CDR3 bases read: TGTGCCAGCAGACGCACGGGGGGGCTGGATAATACG. It yields the protein CASRRTGGLDNT. The whole CDR3 is CASRRTGGLDNTQYF.

This clone was recorded at least ten times. The read ends 3 residues shy of where the CDR3 ends; the end is completed using the germline J gene. This rearrangement joins TRBV5-4 to TRBJ1-1, with TRBD1 matching over 7 bases. Germline-derived CDR1 and CDR2 are SGHNT and YYREEE (reference sequence). With V trimmed by 4 bases and J by 2 bases, 8 bases remained unmatched. This CDR3 has 15 residues. The sequenced part of the CDR3 DNA is TGTGCCAGCAGCCCAGGGGGTACAGTTAACACTGAA. Its protein is CASSPGGTVNTE. The full CDR3 protein is CASSPGGTVNTEAFF.

This clone was seen repeatedly, ten times or more. The sample carries other DNA sequences with the same CDR3. The chain's CDR3 is CASSAAGNSGNTIYF. Incomplete CDR3 DNA: TGTGCCAGTAGTGCCGCGGGGAACTCTGGAAACACC. This chain joins TRBV19 and TRBJ1-3; no firm D call. The read halts 3 residues ahead of the CDR3 end, with the missing end drawn from the germline J gene. The CDR3 consists of 15 residues. V gave up 5 bases and J gave up 0 bases, with 11 bases separating them. Germline CDR1 LNHDA, CDR2 SQIVND (reference sequence).

There are a few counts of this clone. The read ends 3 residues before the CDR3 terminus; that terminus is restored from the germline J gene. The chain recombines TRBV18 with TRBJ2-4, with 11 bases lining up with TRBD1. The CDR3 is 16 amino acids. Germline V gene lookup returns CDR1 KGHSH and CDR2 LQKENI. CDR3 loop: CASSPFGQGARNGQYF. The part of the CDR3 DNA that was read is TGTGCCAGCTCACCCTTCGGACAGGGGGCTCGGAATGGT.

In this sample, this clone turned up many times. The read terminates 3 residues ahead of where the CDR3 ends, so the germline J gene completes it. The V call is TRBV6-1, the J call TRBJ1-1; D is uncertain. Germline V CDR1 and CDR2: MNHNS, SASEGT. The V end lost 2 bases, the J end lost 3 bases, and 7 bases lay between the germline ends. CDR3 length: 13 residues. The part of the CDR3 DNA that was read is TGTGCCAGCAGTGAACGACGGGACACTGAA. It is translated as CASSERRDTE. In full, the CDR3 reads CASSERRDTEAFF.

This clone was observed many times. The read falls 3 residues short of the CDR3 end, and the missing part is taken from the germline J gene. The chain links TRBV7-8 to TRBJ2-3; 9 bases map to TRBD2. The trim removed 2 bases at V and 2 bases at J, leaving 5 bases unmatched. Per germline, CDR1 SGHVS and CDR2 FQNEAQ. The CDR3 is 16 amino acids. CDR3 loop: CASSLRAGGLTDTQYF. CDR3 DNA, as far as it was read: TGTGCCAGCAGCTTAAGAGCGGGGGGACTCACAGATACG. Filled out from reference TRBV7-8 and TRBJ2-3, the complete variable domain reads GAGVSQSPRYKVAKRGQDVALRCDPISGHVSLFWYQQALGQGPEFLTYFQNEAQLDKSGLPSDRFFAERPEGSVSTLKIQRTQQEDSAVYLCASSLRAGGLTDTQYFGPGTRLTVL.

As regards this clone: Read coverage stops 3 residues before the CDR3 terminus; the germline J gene supplies the remainder. The genes are TRBV2 and TRBJ2-3; a weak D match, TRBD1 (5 bases). CDR3 length equals 14 residues. Germline V gene data show CDR1 as SNHLY and CDR2 as FYNNEI. The part of the CDR3 DNA that was read is TGTGCCAGCAGGAGAAACAGGTACAATCAGCCG. It translates to CASRRNRYNQP. The whole CDR3 sequence reads CASRRNRYNQPQYF.

The sample holds many counts of this clone. Sequencing ends 3 residues short of the CDR3 end; the germline J gene provides the rest. V is TRBV20-1 and J is TRBJ2-7; D is possibly TRBD1 (6 bases). V gave up 0 bases and J gave up 4 bases, with 10 bases separating them. The CDR3 runs to 13 residues. Germline CDR1 reads DFQATT; CDR2 reads SNEGSKA (reference sequence). The CDR3 DNA, read in part, is TGCAGTGCTAGAGACGCAGGGGAATACGAG. It is translated as CSARDAGEYE. From start to end, the CDR3 is CSARDAGEYEQYF.

This clone was seen at least ten times. Read coverage stops 3 residues before the CDR3 terminus; the germline J gene supplies the remainder. The gene calls are TRBV6-1 and TRBJ2-1; TRBD2 matches 14 bases. CDR1 MNHNS and CDR2 SASEGT come from the germline V gene. V lost 4 bases, J lost 5 bases, and 1 base stayed unmatched. This CDR3 contains 15 residues. The DNA read from the CDR3 is TGTGCCAGCAGTGGACTAGCGGGGGGGCACAATGAG. It is translated as CASSGLAGGHNE. The entire CDR3 is CASSGLAGGHNEQFF.

This clone was detected many times. The read ends 3 residues shy of where the CDR3 ends; the end is completed using the germline J gene. The chain couples TRBV5-8 to TRBJ1-2; TRBD1 matches at 7 bases. Germline V lookup: CDR1 SGHTS, CDR2 YDEGEE. The CDR3 totals 15 residues. This chain's CDR3 is CASSLRDSGVLGYTF. The part of the CDR3 DNA that was read is TGTGCCAGCAGCTTGCGGGACAGCGGCGTTCTAGGC.

At least ten counts were recorded for this clone. The CDR3 end falls 3 residues outside the read, so it is completed with the germline J gene. The chain joins TRBV7-2 to TRBJ1-2; TRBD1 aligns across 7 bases. Germline assignment: CDR1 SGHTA and CDR2 FQGNSA. CDR3 length: 13 residues. The trim removed 4 bases at V and 4 bases at J, leaving 3 bases unmatched. The CDR3 here is CASSWDRSYGYTF. The sequenced part of the CDR3 DNA is TGTGCCAGCAGCTGGGACAGAAGCTATGGC.